A selection of T cell receptor beta chains follows, all from one sample in a study of vaccination effects on CD4 cells after COVID-19. No cognate antigen is known for these TCRs. Sequencing was performed with immunoSEQ multiplex PCR; in TCRdb, only in-frame clones are kept and a portion is missing. The sample yields just under 65,000 clones, roughly 80% seen once. Here the sequenced sample was CD4+ T cells from PBMCs cultured with HCoV-OC43 spike peptides, taken before COVID-19 vaccination. These receptors originate from a human donor who received a COVID-19 vaccine. Both conserved end residues are part of each CDR3. The D gene is left open where the match is weak. Clone size is shown for a subset of rows, as once, few, many or a class of expanded clone.

clone_size	v_call	j_call	d_call	cdr3_aa	cdr3_nt
-	TRBV5-6	TRBJ2-1	-	CASSYTVGPRNEQFF	TGTGCCAGCAGCTACACCGTGGGACCCCGCAATGAGCAGTTCTTC
-	TRBV5-1	TRBJ2-3	TRBD1	CASSSGTGEMDTQYF	TGCGCCAGCAGCTCCGGGACAGGGGAGATGGATACGCAGTATTTT
few	TRBV5-1	TRBJ2-3	-	CASSLWGGTGDTQYF	TGCGCCAGCAGCTTGTGGGGGGGCACCGGAGATACGCAGTATTTT
-	TRBV14	TRBJ1-2	-	CASSHTRSYGYTF	TGTGCCAGCAGCCATACGAGGTCCTATGGCTACACCTTC
-	TRBV5-1	TRBJ2-3	-	CASSLVPNTDTQYF	TGCGCCAGCAGCTTAGTGCCGAACACAGATACGCAGTATTTT
-	TRBV18	TRBJ2-3	-	CASSPTDTQYF	TGTGCCAGCTCACCAACAGATACGCAGTATTTT
-	TRBV9	TRBJ1-2	TRBD1	CASSQRDSPRGYTF	TGTGCCAGCAGCCAGCGGGACAGCCCGCGGGGCTACACCTTC
-	TRBV7-2	TRBJ2-3	TRBD2	CASSRGGTSTDTQYF	TGTGCCAGCTCGCGGGGGGGAACTAGCACAGATACGCAGTATTTT
-	TRBV19	TRBJ1-5	-	CASSAQTNQPQHF	TGTGCCAGTAGCGCCCAAACTAATCAGCCCCAGCATTTT
-	TRBV11-2	TRBJ2-1	-	CASSLGLYNEQFF	TGTGCCAGCAGCTTAGGACTGTACAATGAGCAGTTCTTC
-	TRBV5-1	TRBJ1-1	-	CASSLANRGTEAFF	TGCGCCAGCAGCTTGGCCAACCGGGGCACTGAAGCTTTCTTT
-	TRBV5-1	TRBJ2-3	-	CASSLNTASTDTQYF	TGCGCCAGCAGCTTGAACACAGCTAGCACAGATACGCAGTATTTT
-	TRBV24-1	TRBJ2-1	-	CATSHSAGLKNEQFF	TGTGCCACCAGTCATTCTGCGGGGCTAAAAAATGAGCAGTTCTTC
-	TRBV30	TRBJ1-4	-	CAWSWAVTNEKLFF	TGTGCCTGGAGCTGGGCAGTCACTAATGAAAAACTGTTTTTT
-	TRBV6-5	TRBJ1-4	-	CASSYSWGGSNEKLFF	TGTGCCAGCAGTTACTCGTGGGGAGGGTCTAATGAAAAACTGTTTTTT
-	TRBV5-6	TRBJ2-5	TRBD2	CASSRGLASETQYF	TGTGCCAGCAGCCGGGGACTAGCGAGTGAGACCCAGTACTTC
few	TRBV2	TRBJ1-5	TRBD1	CASSESTGGNQPQHF	TGTGCCAGCAGTGAAAGTACAGGGGGCAATCAGCCCCAGCATTTT
-	TRBV18	TRBJ1-2	-	CASSPPGRGYGYTF	TGTGCCAGCTCACCACCGGGGAGGGGTTATGGCTACACCTTC
once	TRBV24-1	TRBJ2-3	-	CATSDFRGLNTDTQYF	TGTGCCACCAGTGATTTCAGGGGCCTCAACACAGATACGCAGTATTTT
-	TRBV9	TRBJ1-1	-	CASSVVSPGIAEAFF	TGTGCCAGCAGCGTAGTTTCTCCAGGGATAGCTGAAGCTTTCTTT
-	TRBV7-8	TRBJ1-6	-	CALGAGTYRDSPLHF	TGTGCCCTGGGGGCAGGGACCTATCGGGATTCACCCCTCCACTTT
-	TRBV5-1	TRBJ2-1	TRBD2	CASSHVTSGYNEQFF	TGCGCCAGCAGCCACGTGACTAGCGGATACAATGAGCAGTTCTTC
-	TRBV9	TRBJ2-3	-	CASSPGDPKYTDTQYF	TGTGCCAGCAGCCCTGGCGACCCTAAATACACAGATACGCAGTATTTT
few	TRBV3-1/TRBV3-2	TRBJ1-2	-	CASSQTHTTNYGYTF	TGTGCCAGCAGCCAAACGCACACAACTAACTATGGCTACACCTTC
few	TRBV7-8	TRBJ1-5	-	CASSLGRGPNQPQHF	TGTGCCAGCAGCTTAGGGCGGGGGCCCAATCAGCCCCAGCATTTT
once	TRBV24-1	TRBJ1-4	-	CATREGDQWTNEKLFF	TGTGCCACCAGAGAGGGGGATCAATGGACTAATGAAAAACTGTTTTTT
-	TRBV12-5	TRBJ2-5	TRBD2	CASGLDSGGETQYF	TGTGCTAGTGGTTTGGACTCGGGGGGGGAGACCCAGTACTTC
-	TRBV6-5	TRBJ2-6	-	CASRYSGANVLTF	TGTGCCAGCAGATATTCTGGGGCCAACGTCCTGACTTTC
-	TRBV3-1/TRBV3-2	TRBJ1-1	-	CASSSRDTEGAFF	TGTGCCAGCAGCTCCCGGGACACCGAAGGAGCTTTCTTT
-	TRBV18	TRBJ1-1	-	CASSPGYTEAFF	TGTGCCAGCTCACCAGGGTACACTGAAGCTTTCTTT
-	TRBV5-1	TRBJ2-2	TRBD2	CASIGLAGATGELFF	TGCGCCAGCATCGGACTAGCGGGGGCAACCGGGGAGCTGTTTTTT
-	TRBV4-3	TRBJ2-2	-	CASSQQVYTGELFF	TGCGCCAGCAGCCAACAGGTTTATACCGGGGAGCTGTTTTTT
-	TRBV6-5	TRBJ1-1	-	CASSYSVTVNTEAFF	TGTGCCAGCAGTTACTCGGTAACGGTGAACACTGAAGCTTTCTTT
-	TRBV15	TRBJ1-5	-	CATSRSADQPQHF	TGTGCCACCAGCAGGTCTGCAGATCAGCCCCAGCATTTT
-	TRBV12-5	TRBJ1-2	TRBD1	CASGPQRGHDFYGYTF	TGTGCTAGTGGTCCGCAAAGGGGGCACGATTTCTATGGCTACACCTTC
few	TRBV5-1	TRBJ2-1	-	CASIQGPPGNEQFF	TGCGCCAGCATACAGGGCCCCCCCGGCAATGAGCAGTTCTTC
-	TRBV2	TRBJ1-2	-	CASLKGHNYGYTF	TGTGCCAGTCTTAAGGGACATAACTATGGCTACACCTTC
-	TRBV7-2	TRBJ1-2	-	CASSLGYPANYGYTF	TGTGCCAGCAGCTTAGGGTATCCAGCTAACTATGGCTACACCTTC
-	TRBV15	TRBJ2-2	-	CATSREQVYTGELFF	TGTGCCACCAGCAGAGAACAGGTGTACACCGGGGAGCTGTTTTTT
-	TRBV28	TRBJ1-1	-	CASSLWGGGEAFF	TGTGCCAGCAGTTTATGGGGGGGTGGTGAAGCTTTCTTT
-	TRBV28	TRBJ1-1	TRBD1	CASRAGQVNTEAFF	TGTGCCAGCAGGGCGGGACAGGTGAACACTGAAGCTTTCTTT
-	TRBV12-3/TRBV12-4	TRBJ1-1	-	CASSLVWGSEAFF	TGTGCCAGCAGTTTAGTTTGGGGCTCTGAAGCTTTCTTT
-	TRBV4-3	TRBJ1-1	-	CASSQTPGGPTEAFF	TGCGCCAGCAGCCAAACCCCGGGGGGGCCCACTGAAGCTTTCTTT
-	TRBV19	TRBJ2-5	-	CASSRSQETQYF	TGTGCCAGTAGTAGGTCTCAGGAGACCCAGTACTTC
-	TRBV5-1	TRBJ2-2	-	CASSLNPPFTGELFF	TGCGCCAGCAGCCTGAACCCGCCCTTCACCGGGGAGCTGTTTTTT
-	TRBV12-3/TRBV12-4	TRBJ1-2	-	CASSLTRGGYTF	TGTGCCAGCAGTTTAACTCGGGGTGGCTACACCTTC
-	TRBV2	TRBJ2-1	TRBD1	CASTTSQAGGYNEQFF	TGTGCCAGCACTACGTCTCAGGCAGGGGGCTACAATGAGCAGTTCTTC
-	TRBV7-2	TRBJ2-2	TRBD2	CASSLVPSGGAGTGELFF	TGTGCCAGCAGCTTAGTTCCCAGCGGGGGGGCCGGCACCGGGGAGCTGTTTTTT
-	TRBV15	TRBJ2-5	-	CATSRDAAPETQYF	TGTGCCACCAGCAGAGACGCGGCTCCTGAGACCCAGTACTTC
few	TRBV7-9	TRBJ2-5	-	CASSLVFIRGETQYF	TGTGCCAGCAGCTTAGTTTTTATTCGGGGAGAGACCCAGTACTTC
-	TRBV7-2	TRBJ2-3	-	CASSDSYLSTDTQYF	TGTGCCAGCAGCGACAGCTACCTTAGCACAGATACGCAGTATTTT
-	TRBV7-8	TRBJ2-3	TRBD2	CASSLEASGDLSTDTQYF	TGTGCCAGCAGCTTAGAGGCTAGCGGGGACCTAAGCACAGATACGCAGTATTTT
-	TRBV5-4	TRBJ2-5	-	CASSLSGTEETQYF	TGTGCCAGCAGCTTATCCGGGACGGAAGAGACCCAGTACTTC
once	TRBV18	TRBJ2-1	TRBD1	CASSPIRDRGYNEQFF	TGTGCCAGCTCACCCATACGGGACAGGGGCTACAATGAGCAGTTCTTC
-	TRBV19	TRBJ1-5	-	CASSIPEGNQPQHF	TGTGCCAGTAGTATACCAGAAGGCAATCAGCCCCAGCATTTT
-	TRBV2	TRBJ2-2	-	CASRRQFANTGELFF	TGTGCCAGCAGGCGACAGTTCGCGAACACCGGGGAGCTGTTTTTT
-	TRBV24-1	TRBJ2-3	TRBD1	CATSDYRGMTDTQYF	TGTGCCACCAGTGATTACAGGGGAATGACAGATACGCAGTATTTT